This T cell receptor (beta chain) emerged from a study of T-cell memory formation after mild COVID-19. There are 17 residues in the CDR3. Germline loops: CDR1 ENHRY, CDR2 SYGVKD. Trimming cost V 0 bases and J 1 base, with 10 bases left between them. Only a few counts were recorded for this clonotype. Its target is unknown. Findings and limits, study-wide: The study found contracting CD4+ clones mainly in CM and EM and contracting CD8+ clones in EMRA.

TCRdb called the 5' RACE reads again in MiXCR, with one record for every CDR3 protein. The data contain about 340,000 distinct CDR3 sequences, about a sixth of them seen just once; the ten biggest clones take up approximately 20%. V gene TRBV10-3 combines with J gene TRBJ1-6; D is unclear. The receptor's source is a man in his late teens or twenties who had mild COVID-19 (a few samples of this study predate the infection). Cell type and time point are not known. Sample: PBMCs or a T cell subset sorted from them (not recorded which). This CDR3 reads CAISESNGGSYNSPLHF. Here the CDR3 DNA reads TGTGCCATCAGTGAGTCGAATGGCGGGTCCTATAATTCACCCCTCCACTTT.